This T cell receptor (beta chain) was documented in a study of blood T cells in healthy people across ages. Germline-derived CDR1 and CDR2 are DFQATT and SNEGSKA (reference sequence). The CDR3 spans 16 residues. About this clonotype itself: An end of the junction does not agree with germline; a read error may underlie this.

The authors extracted at least 6 micrograms of total RNA per sample. Through a sample-barcoded 5' primer and a J-beta primer mix, a second PCR was run for roughly 7 to 11 cycles. With 12 random nucleotides, a template-switch adaptor tagged each individual cDNA molecule. One entry per CDR3 protein results from TCRdb running MiXCR on the 5' RACE reads. The sample shows more than 1.4 million distinct CDR3 sequences, approximately 40% of them seen only once. The clonotype comes from a woman between 18 and 30 years old in good health. The V and J genes are TRBV20-1 and TRBJ2-5, with 11 bases matching TRBD2. Sample: blood. The CDR3 nucleotides are TGCAGTGCTCGAGATACTAGCGGGGGATCTCAAGAGACCCAGTACTTC. It is translated as CSARDTSGGSQETQYF.